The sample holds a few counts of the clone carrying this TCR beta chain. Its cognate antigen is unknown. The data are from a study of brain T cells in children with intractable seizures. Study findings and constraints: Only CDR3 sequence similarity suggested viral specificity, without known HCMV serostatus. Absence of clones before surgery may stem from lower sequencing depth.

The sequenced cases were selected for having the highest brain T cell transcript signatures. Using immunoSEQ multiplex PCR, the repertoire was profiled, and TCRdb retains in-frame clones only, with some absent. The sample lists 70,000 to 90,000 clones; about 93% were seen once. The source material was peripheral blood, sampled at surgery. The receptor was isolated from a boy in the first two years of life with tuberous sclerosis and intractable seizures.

CDR3 residues: CASSDTYQPQHF. The CDR3 nucleotides are TGCGCCAGCAGTGACACGTATCAGCCCCAGCATTTT. The rearrangement links TRBV10-2 to TRBJ1-5; D is uncertain. Trimming shortened V by 3 bases and J by 5 bases, and 5 bases separated the two germline ends. The CDR3 spans 12 residues. In germline, CDR1 is WSHSY, CDR2 SAAADI.